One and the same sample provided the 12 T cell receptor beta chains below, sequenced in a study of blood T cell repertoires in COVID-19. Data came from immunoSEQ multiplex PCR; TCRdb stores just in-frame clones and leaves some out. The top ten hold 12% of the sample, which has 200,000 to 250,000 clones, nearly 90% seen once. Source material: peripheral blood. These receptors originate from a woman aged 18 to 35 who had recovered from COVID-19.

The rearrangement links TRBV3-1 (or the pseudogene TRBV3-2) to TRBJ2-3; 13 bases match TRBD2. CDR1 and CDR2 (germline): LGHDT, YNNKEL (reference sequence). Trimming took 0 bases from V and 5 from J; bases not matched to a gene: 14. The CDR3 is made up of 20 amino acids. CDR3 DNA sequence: TGTGCCAGCAGCCAAGACGGAAGAACTAGCGGGAGGGCCGAGAAAGATACGCAGTATTTT. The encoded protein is CASSQDGRTSGRAEKDTQYF.

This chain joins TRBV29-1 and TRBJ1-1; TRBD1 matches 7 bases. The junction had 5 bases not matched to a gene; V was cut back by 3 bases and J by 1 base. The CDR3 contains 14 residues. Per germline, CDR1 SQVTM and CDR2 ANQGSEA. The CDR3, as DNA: TGCAGCGTTGACAGGGGGTGGGGGAACACTGAAGCTTTCTTT. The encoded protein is CSVDRGWGNTEAFF.

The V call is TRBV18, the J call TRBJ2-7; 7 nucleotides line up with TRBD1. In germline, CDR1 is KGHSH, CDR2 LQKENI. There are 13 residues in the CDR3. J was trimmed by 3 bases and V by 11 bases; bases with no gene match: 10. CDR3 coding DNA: TGTGCCGCCTCGGAAGGGACAGACTACGAGCAGTACTTC. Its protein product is CAASEGTDYEQYF.

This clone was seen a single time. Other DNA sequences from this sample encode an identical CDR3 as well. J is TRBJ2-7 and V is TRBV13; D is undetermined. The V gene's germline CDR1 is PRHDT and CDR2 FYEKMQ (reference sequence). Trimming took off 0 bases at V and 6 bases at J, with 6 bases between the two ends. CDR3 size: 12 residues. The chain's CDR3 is CASSLGRGEQYF. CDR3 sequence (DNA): TGTGCCAGCAGCTTAGGGCGCGGCGAGCAGTACTTC. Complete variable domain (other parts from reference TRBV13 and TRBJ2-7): AAGVIQSPRHLIKEKRETATLKCYPIPRHDTVYWYQQGPGQDPQFLISFYEKMQSDKGSIPDRFSAQQFSDYHSELNMSSLELGDSALYFCASSLGRGEQYFGPGTRLTVT.

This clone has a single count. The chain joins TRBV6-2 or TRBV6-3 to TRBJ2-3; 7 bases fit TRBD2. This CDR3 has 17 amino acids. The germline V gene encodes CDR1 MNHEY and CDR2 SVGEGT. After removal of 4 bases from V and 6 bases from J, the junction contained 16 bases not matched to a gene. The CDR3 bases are TGTGCCAGCAGTTCGACCCGGACTAGTCGCGCCCTGGATACGCAGTATTTT. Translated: CASSSTRTSRALDTQYF.

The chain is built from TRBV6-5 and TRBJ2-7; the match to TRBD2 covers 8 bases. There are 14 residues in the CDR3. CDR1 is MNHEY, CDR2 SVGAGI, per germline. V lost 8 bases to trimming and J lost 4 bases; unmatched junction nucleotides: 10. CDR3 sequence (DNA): TGTGCCAGCGGCGTGCAGCGGGAGTGGTACGAGCAGTACTTC. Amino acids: CASGVQREWYEQYF.

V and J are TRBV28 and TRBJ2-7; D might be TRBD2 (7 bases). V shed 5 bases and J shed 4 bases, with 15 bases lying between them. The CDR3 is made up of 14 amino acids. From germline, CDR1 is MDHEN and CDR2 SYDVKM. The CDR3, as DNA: TGTGCCAGCAGTCCCCTCGGGGGGCAATACGAGCAGTACTTC. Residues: CASSPLGGQYEQYF.

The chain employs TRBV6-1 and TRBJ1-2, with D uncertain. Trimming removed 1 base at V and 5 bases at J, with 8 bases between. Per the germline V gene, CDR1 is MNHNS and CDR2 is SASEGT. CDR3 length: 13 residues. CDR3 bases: TGTGCCAGCAGTGAAGTCAGGATATATGGCTACACCTTC. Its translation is CASSEVRIYGYTF.

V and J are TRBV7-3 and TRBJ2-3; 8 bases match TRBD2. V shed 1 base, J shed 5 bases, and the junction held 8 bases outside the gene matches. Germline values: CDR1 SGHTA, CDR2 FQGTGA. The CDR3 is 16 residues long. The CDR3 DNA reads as TGTGCCAGCAGCTTAATCCTAGCGGGTGGGGAAGATACGCAGTATTTT. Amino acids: CASSLILAGGEDTQYF.

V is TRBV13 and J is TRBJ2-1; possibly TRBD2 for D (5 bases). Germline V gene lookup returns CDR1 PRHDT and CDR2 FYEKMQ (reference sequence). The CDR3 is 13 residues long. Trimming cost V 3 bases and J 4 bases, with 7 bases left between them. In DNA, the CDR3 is TGTGCCAGCAGCTTGAGGGATTACAATGAGCAGTTCTTC. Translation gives CASSLRDYNEQFF. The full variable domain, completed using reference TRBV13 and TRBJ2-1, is AAGVIQSPRHLIKEKRETATLKCYPIPRHDTVYWYQQGPGQDPQFLISFYEKMQSDKGSIPDRFSAQQFSDYHSELNMSSLELGDSALYFCASSLRDYNEQFFGPGTRLTVL.

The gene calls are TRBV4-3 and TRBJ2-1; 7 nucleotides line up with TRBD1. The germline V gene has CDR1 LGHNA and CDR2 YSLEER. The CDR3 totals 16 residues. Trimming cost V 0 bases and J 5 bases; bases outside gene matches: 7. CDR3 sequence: CASSQDRGLWDNEQFF. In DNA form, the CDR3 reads TGCGCCAGCAGCCAAGATAGGGGGCTGTGGGACAATGAGCAGTTCTTC.

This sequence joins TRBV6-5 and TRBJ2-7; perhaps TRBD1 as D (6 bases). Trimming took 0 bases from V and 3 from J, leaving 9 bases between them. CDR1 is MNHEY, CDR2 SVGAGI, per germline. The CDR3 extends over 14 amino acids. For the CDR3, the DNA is TGTGCCAGCAGTTACTCAGGGACACTCTACGAGCAGTACTTC. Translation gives CASSYSGTLYEQYF.